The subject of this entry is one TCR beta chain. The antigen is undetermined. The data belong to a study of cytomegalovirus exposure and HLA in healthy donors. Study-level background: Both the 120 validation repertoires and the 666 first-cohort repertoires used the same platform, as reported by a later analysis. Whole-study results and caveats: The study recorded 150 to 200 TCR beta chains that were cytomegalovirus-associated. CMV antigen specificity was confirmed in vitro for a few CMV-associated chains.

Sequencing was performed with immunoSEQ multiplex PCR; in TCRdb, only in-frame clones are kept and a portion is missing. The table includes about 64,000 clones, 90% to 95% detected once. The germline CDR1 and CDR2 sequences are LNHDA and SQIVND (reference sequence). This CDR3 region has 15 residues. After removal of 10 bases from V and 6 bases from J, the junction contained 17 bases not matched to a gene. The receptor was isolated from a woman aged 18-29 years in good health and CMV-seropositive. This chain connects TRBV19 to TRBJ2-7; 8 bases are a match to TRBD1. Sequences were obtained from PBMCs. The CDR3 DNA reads TGTGCCACCGCCCCCCTGGACAGGGATGAATCCGAGCAGTACTTC. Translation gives CATAPLDRDESEQYF.